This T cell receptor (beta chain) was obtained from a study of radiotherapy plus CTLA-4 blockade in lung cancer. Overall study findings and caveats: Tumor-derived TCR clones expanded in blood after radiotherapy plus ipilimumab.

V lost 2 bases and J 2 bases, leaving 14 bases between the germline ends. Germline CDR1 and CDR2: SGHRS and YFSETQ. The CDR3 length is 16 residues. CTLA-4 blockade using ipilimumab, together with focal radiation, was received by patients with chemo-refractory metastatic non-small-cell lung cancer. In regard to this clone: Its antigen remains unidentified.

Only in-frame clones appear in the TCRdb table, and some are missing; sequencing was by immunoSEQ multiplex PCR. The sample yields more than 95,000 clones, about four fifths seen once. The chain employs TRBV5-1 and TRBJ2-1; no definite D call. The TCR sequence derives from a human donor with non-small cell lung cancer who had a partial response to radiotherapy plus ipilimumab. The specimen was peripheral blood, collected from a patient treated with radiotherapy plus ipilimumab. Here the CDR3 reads CASSFEIMAAYNEQFF. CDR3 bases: TGCGCCAGCAGCTTCGAAATAATGGCAGCCTACAATGAGCAGTTCTTC.